This T cell receptor (beta chain) appears in the sequencing data of a study of T cell responses to AZD1222 COVID-19 vaccine. General study points: Sampled repertoires all dated from after the peak T cell response.

CDR3 length: 14 amino acids. Deletions cut 7 bases from V and 9 bases from J, with 19 bases between. Germline V gene sequence: CDR1 SGHTA, CDR2 FQGNSA. Data came from immunoSEQ multiplex PCR; TCRdb stores just in-frame clones and leaves some out. Of 110,000 or so clones listed, about four fifths were seen once; the top ten hold about 5%. Turning to this clone: Antigen: not known.

This chain uses TRBV7-2 with TRBJ2-1; tentative D call: TRBD2 (6 bases). Specimen: peripheral blood, collected on day 0 of AZD1222 vaccination. The sequence came from an adult in good health. The CDR3 nucleotides read TGTGCCAGCACTCAATACTCAGTCGGGGGTGAGCAGTTCTTC. Amino acid sequence: CASTQYSVGGEQFF.